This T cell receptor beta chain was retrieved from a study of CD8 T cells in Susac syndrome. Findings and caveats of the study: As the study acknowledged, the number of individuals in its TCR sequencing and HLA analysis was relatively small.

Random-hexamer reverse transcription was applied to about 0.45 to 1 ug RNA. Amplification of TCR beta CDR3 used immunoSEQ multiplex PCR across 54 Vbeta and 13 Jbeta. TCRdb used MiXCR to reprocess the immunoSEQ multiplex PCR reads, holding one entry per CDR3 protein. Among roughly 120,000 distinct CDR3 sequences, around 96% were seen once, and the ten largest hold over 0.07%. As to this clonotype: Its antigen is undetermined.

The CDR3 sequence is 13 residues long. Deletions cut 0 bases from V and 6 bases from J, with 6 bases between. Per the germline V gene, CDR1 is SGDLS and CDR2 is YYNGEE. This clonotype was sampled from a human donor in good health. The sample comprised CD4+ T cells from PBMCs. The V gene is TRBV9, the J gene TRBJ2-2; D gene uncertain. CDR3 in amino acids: CASSVVLAGELFF. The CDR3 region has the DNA TGTGCCAGCAGCGTAGTACTGGCCGGGGAGCTGTTTTTT.